The 7 T cell receptor beta chains given below trace back to one sample, sequenced in a study of T-cell reconstitution after alpha-beta-depleted transplantation in children. The library targeted TCRbeta and was prepared with unique molecular identifiers. From the PCR reads, TCRdb called clonotypes with MiXCR, one entry per CDR3 protein. The sample yields 700,000 to 950,000 distinct CDR3 sequences, about 15% seen once. Sample: PBMCs, mostly from graft donor cells, taken 360 days after TCRalphabeta/CD19-depleted stem cell transplant. The receptors here all came from a male patient aged 10-17 years who had a stem cell transplant for acute lymphoblastic leukemia, so the T cells may come from the graft donor.

This clonotype was seen a handful of times. The chain joins TRBV13 to TRBJ2-7, with 9 bases matching TRBD1. The CDR3 totals 14 residues. Germline CDR1 reads PRHDT; CDR2 reads FYEKMQ (reference sequence). Trimming took 5 bases from V and 7 from J; bases not matched to a gene: 9. The CDR3 protein is CASSEGQGRTEQYF. The CDR3 coding sequence is TGTGCCAGCAGCGAGGGACAGGGACGTACGGAGCAGTACTTC.

This clonotype was counted between two and nine times. This chain links TRBV27 with TRBJ1-1; possibly TRBD1 for D (5 bases). V lost 7 bases and J lost 4, with 16 bases in between. CDR1 is MNHEY and CDR2 is SMNVEV in the germline V gene (reference sequence). The CDR3 contains 14 residues. DNA for the CDR3: TGTGCCAGCAAAATCGGGGGAACGAGCACTGAAGCTTTCTTT. Amino acids: CASKIGGTSTEAFF.

In its sample, this clonotype was seen a few times. The rearrangement uses TRBV11-2 and TRBJ2-5, with TRBD2 as a possible D gene (6 bases). Per the germline V gene, CDR1 is SGHAT and CDR2 is FQNNGV. The CDR3 spans 17 residues. V was clipped by 11 bases and J by 2 bases, with 27 bases between them. The CDR3 bases are TGTGCCCGGACGGGCATTAGGAGGGCGATGCCTCAAGAGACCCAGTACTTC. Translation gives CARTGIRRAMPQETQYF. Supplemented by reference TRBV11-2 and TRBJ2-5, the full variable domain reads EAGVAQSPRYKIIEKRQSVAFWCNPISGHATLYWYQQILGQGPKLLIQFQNNGVVDDSQLPKDRFSAERLKGVDSTLKIQPAKLEDSAVYLCARTGIRRAMPQETQYFGPGTRLLVL.

This clonotype was detected ten times or more. The chain carries TRBV12-3 or TRBV12-4 and TRBJ2-3, with D maybe TRBD2 (6 bases). Trimming shortened V by 4 bases and J by 6 bases, and 14 bases separated the two germline ends. This CDR3 is 14 amino acids long. The CDR3 loop is CASSSTGVTDTQYF. In DNA, the CDR3 is TGTGCCAGCAGTTCAACGGGAGTTACGGATACGCAGTATTTT.

V usage is TRBV30 and J usage is TRBJ1-2; D is uncertain. Trimming shortened V by 4 bases and J by 8 bases, and 14 bases separated the two germline ends. CDR1 and CDR2 (germline): GTSNPN, SVGIG (reference sequence). There are 12 residues in the CDR3. CDR3 in DNA: TGTGCCTGGATTGAGGTTTTAGGGGGCTACACCTTC. It yields the protein CAWIEVLGGYTF.

The CDR3 is CASSDKMGTGGREPRAQYF. CDR3 bases: TGTGCCAGCAGTGACAAAATGGGGACAGGTGGCAGGGAACCTAGGGCGCAGTACTTC. The chain has TRBV25-1 and TRBJ2-7, with TRBD1 matching 8 bases. The germline V gene has CDR1 MGHDK and CDR2 SYGVNS. J was trimmed by 9 bases and V by 3 bases; bases with no gene match: 25. This CDR3 is built from 19 residues.

The table lists this clonotype with a few counts. This chain links TRBV29-1 with TRBJ2-1; 7 bases are shared with TRBD2. Germline values: CDR1 SQVTM, CDR2 ANQGSEA. The V segment lost 2 bases and the J segment 1 base; nucleotides outside the gene matches: 5. The CDR3 totals 15 residues. The CDR3 here is CSVELLAVSYNEQFF. CDR3 nucleotides: TGCAGCGTTGAACTGCTAGCGGTATCCTACAATGAGCAGTTCTTC.